The entry below gives a single T cell receptor beta chain sequence along with its context. Its antigen is currently not known. Per-nucleotide qualities are absent, and no much larger clonotype sits a single base away. The donors were healthy, HIV-negative adults with no recently reported acute infections or vaccinations. Every donor was a Caucasian adult living in Nashville, Tennessee, USA. CD4+ T cells were enriched by magnetic negative selection, after which naive cells were positively selected on CD45RA and the negative fraction was taken as the memory subset. Blood was obtained by leukapheresis, after which PBMCs were separated by Ficoll-Histopaque density gradient centrifugation and cryopreserved in liquid nitrogen vapor phase. Purity and quantity of every magnetically sorted T cell population were checked by analytical flow cytometry. Genomic DNA was isolated from each sorted fraction and quantified by UV absorbance on a Nanodrop 2000c.

The sample is drawn from a study of shared clonotypes between healthy human individuals (dated by TCRdb to the early 2020s). Background for the entire study: The cohort comprised a couple of women and three men aged 18 to 49 years. Leukapheresis yielded between about 0.9 and 8.9 billion PBMCs per donor. Blood TCR repertoires of five healthy adults were deeply sequenced to estimate repertoire size and the extent of clonotype sharing between individuals. Per donor, three plates each were used for CD4 naive and CD4 memory, two for CD8 naive, and one for CD8 memory. To increase sequencing depth and limit assay-specific biases, different laboratories used diverse techniques to prepare libraries and sequence TCR repertoires.

Using the deep immunoSEQ assay, TCR CDR3 regions were amplified from genomic DNA by multiplex PCR. For each cell subset, the extracted genomic DNA was distributed evenly across all wells of several immunoSEQ 96-well plates, and each plate served as one replicate. Each replicate PCR for sorted subsets received around 0.2 ug genomic DNA, equal to tens of thousands of T cell genomes. Purified libraries were quantified with a Qubit 3.0 fluorometer, sized on a Bioanalyzer 2100, and re-quantified with the KAPA Library Quantification kit. Every immunoSEQ 96-well plate was sequenced on a separate single-read 150-cycle Illumina NextSeq 550 flow cell. As for the authors' bioinformatics: Because only junctional sequences without quality scores were contained in the immunoSEQ output, filtering matching that applied to full-length reads could not be performed. Sequences were annotated with PyIR, a Python wrapper for IgBLAST v1.9, using IMGT germline references to assign V/J genes and CDR3. Reads were filtered out if the reads had weak V/J assignments (E-value above 1e-6), no CDR3, stop codons, out-of-frame junctions, or ambiguous translated residues. V3J clonotypes were defined as sequences sharing the same inferred V gene, J gene, and CDR3 amino acid sequence. To compute the percentage overlap between repertoires, the number of shared unique clonotypes was divided by the size of the smaller repertoire. Three approaches were used to assess repertoire richness: RTK rarefaction, the Chao1 estimator, and Recon v2.1 estimates of unobserved clonotypes. Generation probabilities were computed with OLGA for all TCRbeta clonotypes obtained by the gDNA method from four donors. TCRdb took this table from immuneACCESS and kept in-frame rearrangements with V and J called. Such tables lack part of the clones; where checked against another copy, unresolved V genes explain under half of the gap, and the rest is unexplained. The V and J calls and the clone size are those of that table, but D and trimming were determined from the DNA. The sample table lists 2 million to 2.5 million clones, approximately 96% of them with a count of one. The ten largest clones represent 0.1% to 0.15% of the sample.

The paper as a whole reports these results and caveats: Incomplete sequencing was indicated by rarefaction of sorted-subset datasets, despite the large sequencing depth. Naive subsets generally had larger estimated clonotype richness than memory subsets. Sampling was restricted to blood, and TCR repertoires in tissues likely differ from the TCR repertoires found in blood. Compared with non-shared clonotypes, the clonotypes found in all four sorted-subset donors had higher generation probabilities. Sharing across a few donors was observed for approximately 4.6% of naive CD4, 3% to 4% of naive CD8, about 2.3% of memory CD4, and around 0.44% of memory CD8 clonotypes. The genetic and exposure-history diversity represented was limited by the small number of donors. Pairwise subsampling led to the expectation that sequencing depth would affect the degree of clonotype sharing among donors.

The germline V gene yields SGDLS for CDR1 and YYNGEE for CDR2. There are 15 amino acids in the CDR3, from cysteine to phenylalanine inclusive. The only DNA kept is the CDR3, 45 bases in frame from the first base. The junction shows trimming of 3 bases on V and 4 bases on J, and the gene matches do not reach 9 bases of it. The clonotype originates from a man younger than 35 in good health. Rearrangement joined TRBV9 to TRBJ1-1, with 7 middle bases fitting TRBD1. The sample taken for sequencing was naive CD4+ T cells sorted from blood. Per the publication, the cell subset or site label means: CD45RA+ positively selected. The nucleotide sequence reads TGTGCCAGCAGCGGCCAAGACAGGGCGGGCACTGAAGCTTTCTTT. Its coded protein is CASSGQDRAGTEAFF.